These 29 T cell receptor beta chains came from one sample sequenced in a study of T cells of healthy individuals. TCRdb recomputed calls from the 5' RACE reads with MiXCR, one row per CDR3 protein. In the table there are about 53,000 distinct CDR3 sequences, approximately 14% of which are singletons. These receptors all come from a human donor in good health.

This clonotype appeared a few times. This chain connects TRBV29-1 to TRBJ2-1, with 13 bases that match TRBD2. This CDR3 contains 13 residues. CDR1 SQVTM and CDR2 ANQGSEA come from the germline V gene. The J segment lost 7 bases and the V segment lost 5 bases, leaving 2 bases of the junction unmatched. CDR3 coding DNA: TGCAGCGTTCCGGGACTAGCGGGGAATGAGCAGTTCTTC. This gives the protein CSVPGLAGNEQFF.

V usage is TRBV5-4 and J usage is TRBJ2-5, with 8 bases matching TRBD2. The trim removed 4 bases at V and 5 bases at J, leaving 13 bases unmatched. Looked up from germline, CDR1 is SGHNT and CDR2 is YYREEE (reference sequence). The CDR3 loop spans 16 amino acids. For the CDR3, the DNA is TGTGCCAGCAGCAAGGTGTCGGGACTAGGGGCGGAGACCCAGTACTTC. Translated: CASSKVSGLGAETQYF. The full variable domain, with the rest looked up from reference TRBV5-4 and TRBJ2-5, is ETGVTQSPTHLIKTRGQQVTLRCSSQSGHNTVSWYQQALGQGPQFIFQYYREEENGRGNFPPRFSGLQFPNYSSELNVNALELDDSALYLCASSKVSGLGAETQYFGPGTRLLVL.

This clonotype has a single count. The J gene is TRBJ2-5, the V gene TRBV7-8; TRBD2 matches 10 bases. V dropped 7 bases and J dropped 4; count of bases not matched to a gene: 9. Germline CDR1 is SGHVS and CDR2 is FQNEAQ. This CDR3 has 15 residues. The CDR3 spells CASTQALAGVETQYF. The DNA of the CDR3 is TGTGCCAGCACCCAGGCCCTAGCGGGAGTAGAGACCCAGTACTTC.

CDR3 sequence: CASMRAYSNQPQHF. Written as DNA, the CDR3 is TGTGCCAGTATGAGGGCGTATAGCAATCAGCCCCAGCATTTT. The V gene is TRBV19, the J gene TRBJ1-5; D ambiguous. The V and J ends lost 7 bases and 0 bases respectively, with 10 bases between them. CDR3 length equals 14 residues. Per germline, CDR1 LNHDA and CDR2 SQIVND (reference sequence). Full variable domain (outside the CDR3, taken from reference TRBV19 and TRBJ1-5): DGGITQSPKYLFRKEGQNVTLSCEQNLNHDAMYWYRQDPGQGLRLIYYSQIVNDFQKGDIAEGYSVSREKKESFPLTVTSAQKNPTAFYLCASMRAYSNQPQHFGDGTRLSIL.

Many counts were recorded for this clonotype. This rearrangement joins TRBV29-1 to TRBJ2-1; TRBD2 aligns across 7 bases. This CDR3 is 15 amino acids long. V dropped 0 bases and J dropped 6; count of bases not matched to a gene: 8. Germline CDR1 SQVTM, CDR2 ANQGSEA. Written as DNA, the CDR3 is TGCAGCGTTGAAGATATGCGGGGGAATCGCAATGAGCAGTTCTTC. Residues: CSVEDMRGNRNEQFF.

About this clonotype: The final CDR3 position lacks the conserved phenylalanine or tryptophan, pointing to a likely read error. The J gene is TRBJ2-2, the V gene TRBV24-1; TRBD2 aligns across 7 bases. Unmatched junction bases numbered 3, after V lost 2 bases and J lost 7 bases. CDR1 and CDR2 (germline): KGHDR, SFDVKD. CDR3 length: 14 residues. CDR3 region: CATSDWASGGELFS. The CDR3 nucleotides read TGTGCCACCAGTGATTGGGCTAGCGGCGGGGAGCTGTTTTCT.

This rearrangement joins TRBV19 to TRBJ1-1; a possible D gene is TRBD1 (5 bases). Trimming removed 7 bases at V and 0 bases at J, with 12 bases between. CDR3 length: 14 residues. Germline CDR1 and CDR2: LNHDA and SQIVND (reference sequence). Here the CDR3 DNA reads TGTGCCAGTACCCAACCAGGGATGAACACTGAAGCTTTCTTT. It translates to CASTQPGMNTEAFF.

This clonotype appeared many times. The chain combines TRBV25-1 with TRBJ1-3, with no clear D. V dropped 4 bases and J dropped 4 bases, with 5 bases sitting between them. CDR3 size: 12 residues. Germline CDR1 is MGHDK and CDR2 is SYGVNS. The CDR3 spells CASSVNGNTIYF. CDR3 bases: TGTGCCAGCAGTGTGAACGGAAACACCATATATTTT.

This clonotype was seen a handful of times. The gene calls are TRBV5-5 and TRBJ2-1; D call uncertain. This CDR3 is built from 9 residues. V lost 0 bases, J lost 13 bases, and 2 bases lay in between. Germline CDR1 reads SGHKS; CDR2 reads YYEKEE (reference sequence). The CDR3 nucleotides are TGTGCCAGCAGCTTGGGACAGTTCTTC. Its translation is CASSLGQFF.

The chain couples TRBV7-3 to TRBJ2-4; D gene unclear. Trimming removed 5 bases from V and 3 bases from J, with 8 bases in between. The CDR3 length is 13 residues. Looked up from germline, CDR1 is SGHTA and CDR2 is FQGTGA. CDR3 residues: CASSPRGKNIQYF. CDR3 nucleotide sequence: TGTGCCAGCAGCCCTCGCGGCAAAAACATTCAGTACTTC.

This clonotype occurred many times. This sequence joins TRBV4-1 and TRBJ1-4; D remains unclear. The ends were cut back, 3 bases at V and 3 bases at J, with 11 bases in the middle. Germline V CDR1 and CDR2: MGHRA, YSYEKL. This CDR3 is 15 amino acids long. This CDR3 is CASSQRQSANEKLFF. The DNA for the CDR3 is TGCGCCAGCAGCCAGAGGCAGTCGGCTAATGAAAAACTGTTTTTT.

The rearrangement joins TRBV20-1 to TRBJ2-3; TRBD2 agrees at 11 bases. V lost 6 bases, J lost 2 bases, and 7 bases stayed unmatched. CDR1 and CDR2 (germline): DFQATT, SNEGSKA (reference sequence). The CDR3 extends over 15 amino acids. CDR3 nucleotides: TGCAGTGCATCCGGGACTAGCGGTTTCACAGATACGCAGTATTTT. Translating gives CSASGTSGFTDTQYF.

The CDR3 DNA is TGTGCCAGCAGCCCCACCCATAGCACAGATACGCAGTATTTT. It is translated as CASSPTHSTDTQYF. The chain combines TRBV7-3 with TRBJ2-3, with D uncertain. Germline-derived CDR1 and CDR2 are SGHTA and FQGTGA. CDR3 length equals 14 residues. V dropped 5 bases and J dropped 0 bases, with 9 bases sitting between them.

V usage is TRBV4-3 and J usage is TRBJ2-2; D may be TRBD1 (5 bases). Germline-derived CDR1 and CDR2 are LGHNA and YSLEER. V was cut by 2 bases and J by 3 bases, with 13 bases left in between. The CDR3 is made up of 16 amino acids. CDR3 loop: CASSQRQPPYTGELFF. In nucleotides, the CDR3 is TGCGCCAGCAGCCAACGACAGCCCCCGTACACCGGGGAGCTGTTTTTT.

This clonotype has ten or more counts. The rearrangement links TRBV5-6 to TRBJ2-5; D is perhaps TRBD1 (6 bases). The CDR3 is 14 amino acids. Trimming shortened V by 4 bases and J by 3 bases, and 13 bases separated the two germline ends. CDR1 and CDR2 (germline): SGHDT, YYEEEE. The CDR3 loop is CASSQDSLEETQYF. The DNA of the CDR3 is TGTGCCAGCAGCCAGGACAGTTTGGAAGAGACCCAGTACTTC.

This clonotype was recorded once. This rearrangement joins TRBV6-4 to TRBJ2-3, with 11 bases matching TRBD2. Germline V gives CDR1 MRHNA, CDR2 SNTAGT. Trimming at V came to 2 bases and at J to 0 bases, leaving 1 base not matched to a gene. The CDR3 contains 16 residues. CDR3 coding DNA: TGTGCCAGCAGTGACCTAGCGGGGGGAAGCACAGATACGCAGTATTTT. This sequence encodes CASSDLAGGSTDTQYF.

This clonotype turned up a few times. The rearrangement uses TRBV11-2 and TRBJ2-5; TRBD2 matches at 11 bases. CDR1 is SGHAT and CDR2 is FQNNGV in the germline V gene. The V segment lost 5 bases and the J segment 5 bases; nucleotides outside the gene matches: 7. The CDR3 consists of 15 residues. CDR3 DNA: TGTGCCAGCAGCCCTTTACTAGCGGGAGCGGAGACCCAGTACTTC. Protein: CASSPLLAGAETQYF.

A few counts support this clonotype. The chain employs TRBV7-8 and TRBJ2-5, with TRBD2 identical over 10 bases. Germline assignment: CDR1 SGHVS and CDR2 FQNEAQ. Trimming removed 4 bases from V and 5 bases from J; junction bases left unmatched: 13. This CDR3 has 17 residues. This chain's CDR3 is CASSSRVAGGREETQYF. Here the CDR3 DNA reads TGTGCCAGCAGCTCCCGGGTAGCGGGGGGCCGGGAGGAGACCCAGTACTTC.

The chain employs TRBV12-3 or TRBV12-4 and TRBJ1-1, with TRBD1 as a possible D gene (5 bases). Trimming took 5 bases from V and 5 from J, leaving 9 bases between them. This CDR3 spans 12 amino acids. CDR3 sequence: CASSKGETEAFF. The CDR3 DNA reads as TGTGCCAGCAGTAAAGGGGAGACTGAAGCTTTCTTT.

This clonotype showed up just a few times. CDR3 bases: TGTGCCAGCAGTGGACGGGGAGGGCGCTCCTACGAGCAGTACTTC. This gives the protein CASSGRGGRSYEQYF. The gene calls are TRBV25-1 and TRBJ2-7; 7 bases fit TRBD2. Losses at the gene ends were 4 bases for V and 0 bases for J; bases not matched to a gene: 6. The V gene's germline CDR1 is MGHDK and CDR2 SYGVNS. This CDR3 region has 15 residues.

V usage is TRBV10-3 and J usage is TRBJ2-3, with TRBD1 identical over 9 bases. CDR1 is ENHRY, CDR2 SYGVKD, per germline. The ends lost 1 base at V and 3 bases at J; junction bases unmatched: 5. This CDR3 region has 16 residues. Here the CDR3 reads CAISELPGQGTDTQYF. CDR3 in DNA: TGTGCCATCAGTGAGTTGCCGGGACAGGGAACAGATACGCAGTATTTT.

This clonotype was found many times. The V and J genes are TRBV14 and TRBJ2-2; D is ambiguous. Germline V gives CDR1 SGHDN, CDR2 FVKESK. V was trimmed by 9 bases and J by 4 bases, leaving 21 bases between them. This CDR3 has 16 amino acids. The CDR3 sequence is CARPAAAQWGTGELFF. The CDR3, as DNA: TGTGCCAGACCCGCGGCGGCTCAATGGGGCACCGGGGAGCTGTTTTTT.

This clonotype has a single count. The chain joins TRBV30 to TRBJ2-7; the D is unclear. V lost 1 base to trimming and J lost 2 bases, with 6 bases between them. There are 12 residues in the CDR3. Germline V CDR1 and CDR2: GTSNPN, SVGIG (reference sequence). CDR3 residues: CAWSGGTYEQYF. In DNA form, the CDR3 reads TGTGCCTGGAGTGGGGGTACCTACGAGCAGTACTTC.

Ten or more counts support this clonotype. The chain combines TRBV6-1 with TRBJ1-5; TRBD1 might be the D (6 bases). Looked up from germline, CDR1 is MNHNS and CDR2 is SASEGT. Trimming removed 8 bases from V and 2 bases from J, with 13 bases in between. The CDR3 has 14 residues. CDR3 coding DNA: TGTGCCAGCCAGGGACCAGGGGGCAATCAGCCCCAGCATTTT. This encodes CASQGPGGNQPQHF.

This clonotype was counted at least ten times. The chain combines TRBV25-1 with TRBJ1-2; D not certain. This CDR3 has 12 amino acids. V lost 6 bases and J lost 2, with 7 bases in between. Per germline, CDR1 MGHDK and CDR2 SYGVNS. The CDR3 nucleotides are TGTGCCAGCAGGGACGACAACTATGGCTACACCTTC. Protein product: CASRDDNYGYTF.

This clonotype was observed at least ten times. The chain couples TRBV7-6 to TRBJ2-7, with a tentative D call TRBD1 (6 bases). Germline lookup yields CDR1 SGHVS and CDR2 FNYEAQ. Trimming took 0 bases from V and 4 from J, leaving 7 bases between them. This CDR3 comprises 13 residues. CDR3 nucleotide sequence: TGTGCCAGCAGCTTAGCGGACAGTTACGAGCAGTACTTC. The encoded protein is CASSLADSYEQYF.

This clonotype was counted at least ten times. The chain recombines TRBV10-1 with TRBJ2-1; D gene ambiguous. Trimming cost V 4 bases and J 5 bases, with 12 bases left between them. In germline, CDR1 is WNHNN, CDR2 SYGVQD (reference sequence). The CDR3 runs to 14 residues. The DNA of the CDR3 is TGCGCCAGCAGTGCGGAGTTCTGGGACAATGAGCAGTTCTTC. It translates to CASSAEFWDNEQFF.

This clonotype was observed at least ten times. CDR3: CASSPTPRGGRSPNEQFF. The CDR3 DNA follows: TGTGCCAGCAGCCCCACGCCGCGGGGGGGCCGTTCTCCAAATGAGCAGTTCTTC. The chain has TRBV7-8 and TRBJ2-1; 9 bases line up with TRBD2. V shed 5 bases and J 7 bases; nucleotides not matched to a gene: 18. This CDR3 is 18 amino acids long. Germline assignment: CDR1 SGHVS and CDR2 FQNEAQ.

The chain joins TRBV7-2 to TRBJ2-5; the D is unclear. Trimming pared 5 bases from V and 5 bases from J, leaving 9 bases between. Per the germline V gene, CDR1 is SGHTA and CDR2 is FQGNSA. The CDR3 is made up of 12 amino acids. As DNA, the CDR3 is TGTGCCAGCAGCCCCCTAGGGGAGACCCAGTACTTC. This codes for CASSPLGETQYF. Using reference TRBV7-2 and TRBJ2-5 for the parts outside the CDR3, the full variable domain is GAGVSQSPSNKVTEKGKDVELRCDPISGHTALYWYRQSLGQGLEFLIYFQGNSAPDKSGLPSDRFSAERTGGSVSTLTIQRTQQEDSAVYLCASSPLGETQYFGPGTRLLVL.